This T cell receptor (beta chain) is drawn from a study of graft-versus-host responses after intestinal transplantation. Study-wide background: Induction with anti-thymocyte globulin, then tacrolimus and steroids for roughly three years, was given to all recipients.

Assay used: immunoSEQ multiplex PCR; TCRdb lists only in-frame clones, some missing. Of just under 100,000 clones listed, more than 80% are singletons. Germline V lookup: CDR1 KGHSH, CDR2 LQKENI. CDR3 length: 16 amino acids. V shed 3 bases and J shed 1 base, with 14 bases lying between them. Regarding the study as a whole: GvH clones surfaced in recipient marrow, some emerging earlier in ileum or blood. Where graft-donor T cell macrochimerism was present, patients had high graft-versus-host to host-versus-graft clonal ratios in allografts.

Worth noting for this clone: What it binds is unknown.

This clonotype was obtained from a human patient who received an intestinal transplant, so some T cells may come from the graft donor. The rearrangement joins TRBV18 to TRBJ2-3, with D perhaps matching TRBD2 (7 bases). The input for sequencing was PBMCs, taken around 68 weeks after intestinal transplant. CDR3 DNA sequence: TGTGCCAGCTCACCGGCCAGGGGAGGGGGCACAGATACGCAGTATTTT. The encoded protein is CASSPARGGGTDTQYF. Supplemented by reference TRBV18 and TRBJ2-3, the full variable domain reads NAGVMQNPRHLVRRRGQEARLRCSPMKGHSHVYWYRQLPEEGLKFMVYLQKENIIDESGMPKERFSAEFPKEGPSILRIQQVVRGDSAAYFCASSPARGGGTDTQYFGPGTRLTVL.